Here is one T cell receptor (beta chain) with its context. This sample is part of a study of blood T cell repertoires in COVID-19. In the study overall: The study drew acute and convalescent COVID-19 samples from the United States, Italy and Spain. Sources were T cells, B-cell-depleted T cells, or PBMCs; the material itself was cDNA or gDNA.

Per the original methods: How many nucleated cells were present was estimated from reference gene primer amplification. This table comes from immunoSEQ multiplex PCR, and its TCRdb copy is limited to in-frame clones, with some not included. The D gene and trimming were derived from the DNA, and the V and J assignments and clone size from that table. The top ten clones hold less than 3% of a sample with under 250,000 clones, around 89% of them seen once. Seattle patients were enrolled during active infection and followed longitudinally. Germline CDR1 SGDLS, CDR2 YYNGEE. The CDR3 covers 16 residues. The V end was cut by 0 bases, the J end by 0 bases, with 7 bases between.

The chain employs TRBV9 and TRBJ1-6; D is unclear. The sequence came from a man in his thirties or forties with COVID-19, enrolled during active disease. The sample was peripheral blood. Here the CDR3 DNA reads TGTGCCAGCAGCGTAGGGACTGTCTCCTATAATTCACCCCTCCACTTT. It codes for CASSVGTVSYNSPLHF.